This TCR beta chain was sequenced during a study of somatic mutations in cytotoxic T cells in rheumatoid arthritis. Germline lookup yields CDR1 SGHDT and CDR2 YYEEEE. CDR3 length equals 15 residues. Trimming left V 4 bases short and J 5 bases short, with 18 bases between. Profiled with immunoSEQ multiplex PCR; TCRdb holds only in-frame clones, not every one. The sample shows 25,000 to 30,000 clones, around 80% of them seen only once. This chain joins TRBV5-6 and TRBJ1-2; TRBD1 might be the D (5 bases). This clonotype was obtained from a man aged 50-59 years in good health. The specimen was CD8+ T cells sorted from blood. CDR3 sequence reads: CASSPGRHSPYGYTF. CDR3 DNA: TGTGCCAGCAGCCCAGGGCGGCACAGCCCTTATGGCTACACCTTC.